This T cell receptor beta chain comes out of a study of blood T cell repertoires in COVID-19. The wider study: The study drew acute and convalescent COVID-19 samples from the United States, Italy and Spain. The analysed material was cDNA or gDNA that came from T cells, B-cell-depleted T cells, or PBMCs.

Germline lookup yields CDR1 LNHDA and CDR2 SQIVND (reference sequence). The CDR3 has 16 residues. Unmatched junction bases numbered 13, after V lost 6 bases and J lost 5 bases. In the authors' methods: Amplified reference gene primers provided the basis for estimating nucleated cell counts. Method: immunoSEQ multiplex PCR; TCRdb's copy keeps in-frame clones and lacks some. V and J calls and clone size follow that table, whereas D and trimming were derived from the DNA. The sample consists of approximately 170,000 clones, 85% to 90% of them appearing once. The sequencing input was peripheral blood. The sequence was obtained from an elderly woman in a cohort sampled during active or convalescent COVID-19. The V and J genes are TRBV19 and TRBJ2-1; TRBD2 aligns across 7 bases. CDR3 sequence: CASRGAGRERNNEQFF. The CDR3 DNA reads TGTGCCAGTAGGGGCGCGGGGCGGGAGAGGAACAATGAGCAGTTCTTC.